This record covers a single TCR beta chain. The antigen remains unidentified. V was pared by 2 bases and J by 5 bases, with 7 bases of the junction left unmatched. This CDR3 is 17 amino acids long. Germline assignment: CDR1 MNHEY and CDR2 SVGEGT. Researchers made TCR beta libraries by using iRepertoire HTBI primers and running Arm-PCR on CDR3 regions. One entry per CDR3 protein, called by TCRdb with MiXCR from the multiplex PCR reads. The sample records approximately 470,000 distinct CDR3 sequences, 20% to 25% being singletons. This sample stems from a study of regulatory T cells in long-lasting Graves disease. Findings and caveats of the study: Accuracy might have suffered from few samples.

This sample's time point: persistent/refractory GD, antithyroid drugs over 5 years with positive TRAb. Scientists built the TCR library using RNA that was extracted from PBMCs. The specimen comprised peripheral blood mononuclear cells (PBMCs), sampled when the disease was refractory, from a patient treated with antithyroid drugs. The rearrangement uses TRBV6-2 or TRBV6-3 and TRBJ2-2; 11 bases line up with TRBD2. The sequence was obtained from a female donor with Graves disease. As DNA, the CDR3 is TGTGCCAGCAGTTACGCACTAGCGGGAGCGAGGACCGGGGAGCTGTTTTTT. Translation: CASSYALAGARTGELFF.